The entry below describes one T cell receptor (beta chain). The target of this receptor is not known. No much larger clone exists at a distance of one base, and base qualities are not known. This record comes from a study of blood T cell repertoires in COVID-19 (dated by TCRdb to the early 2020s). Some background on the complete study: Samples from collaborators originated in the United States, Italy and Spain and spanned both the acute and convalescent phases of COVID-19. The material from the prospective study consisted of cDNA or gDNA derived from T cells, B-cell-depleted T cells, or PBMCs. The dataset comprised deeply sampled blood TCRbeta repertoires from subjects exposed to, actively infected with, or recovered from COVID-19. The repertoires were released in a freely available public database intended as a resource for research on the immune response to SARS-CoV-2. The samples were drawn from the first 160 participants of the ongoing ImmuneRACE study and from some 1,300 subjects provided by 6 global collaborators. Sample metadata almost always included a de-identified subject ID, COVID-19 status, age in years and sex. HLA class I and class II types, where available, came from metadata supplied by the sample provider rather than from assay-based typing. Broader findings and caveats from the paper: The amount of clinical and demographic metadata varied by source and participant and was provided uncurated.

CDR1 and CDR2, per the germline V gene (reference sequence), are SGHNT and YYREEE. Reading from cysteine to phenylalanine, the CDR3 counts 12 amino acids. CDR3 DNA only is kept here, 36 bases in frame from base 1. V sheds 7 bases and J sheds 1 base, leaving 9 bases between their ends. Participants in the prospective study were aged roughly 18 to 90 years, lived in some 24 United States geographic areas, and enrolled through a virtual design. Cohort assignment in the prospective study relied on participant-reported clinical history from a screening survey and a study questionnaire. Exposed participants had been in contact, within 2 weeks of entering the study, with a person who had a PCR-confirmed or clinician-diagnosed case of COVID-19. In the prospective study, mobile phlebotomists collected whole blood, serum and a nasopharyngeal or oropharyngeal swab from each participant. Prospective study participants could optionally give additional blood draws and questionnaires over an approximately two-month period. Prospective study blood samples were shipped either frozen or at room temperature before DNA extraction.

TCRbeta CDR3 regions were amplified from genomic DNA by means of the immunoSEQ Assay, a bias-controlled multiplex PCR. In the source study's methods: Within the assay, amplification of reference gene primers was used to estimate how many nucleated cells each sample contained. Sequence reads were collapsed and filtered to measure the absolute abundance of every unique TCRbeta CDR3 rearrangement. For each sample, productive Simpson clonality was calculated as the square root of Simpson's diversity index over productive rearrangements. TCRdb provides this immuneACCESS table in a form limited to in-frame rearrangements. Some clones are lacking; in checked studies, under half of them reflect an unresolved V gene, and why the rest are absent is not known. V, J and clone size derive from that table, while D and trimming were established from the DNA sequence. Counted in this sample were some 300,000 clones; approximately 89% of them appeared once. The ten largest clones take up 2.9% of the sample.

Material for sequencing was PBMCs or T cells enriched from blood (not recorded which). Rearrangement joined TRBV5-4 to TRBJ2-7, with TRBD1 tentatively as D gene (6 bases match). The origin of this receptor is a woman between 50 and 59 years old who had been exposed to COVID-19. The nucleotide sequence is TGTGCCAGCGGGGACACTTCCTACGAGCAGTACTTC. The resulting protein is CASGDTSYEQYF.